This T cell receptor beta chain was identified in a study of post-analysis software for immune sequencing data. Study-level information: Relapsing-remitting, secondary progressive and progressive-relapsing courses of multiple sclerosis were included. Regarding the study as a whole: Samples from a shared batch, those prepared together, strongly co-clustered by F measure. The study found TRBV5-6, TRBV5-1 and TRBV20-1 among a few TRBV segments more frequent in patients than controls.

The CDR3 extends over 13 amino acids. Looked up from germline, CDR1 is MNHNS and CDR2 is SASEGT. The trim removed 3 bases at V and 7 bases at J, leaving 5 bases unmatched. Unique molecular identifiers tagged the TCR beta cDNA libraries. From the PCR reads, TCRdb called clonotypes with MiXCR, one entry per CDR3 protein. The sample gives roughly 600,000 distinct CDR3 sequences, roughly 45% of which show up once; under 2% is in the top ten. This clonotype was detected a few times. Its antigen is unknown. J is TRBJ1-2 and V is TRBV6-1, with TRBD1 matching over 7 bases. The sequenced sample consisted of blood. The sequence derives from a girl aged 5 to 17 with multiple sclerosis. The DNA of the CDR3 is TGTGCCAGCAGTGACCTAACAGGGGTTGGCTACACCTTC. Amino acid sequence: CASSDLTGVGYTF.